The 16 T cell receptor beta chains below were found in one sample sequenced in a study of cytomegalovirus exposure and HLA in healthy donors. A multiplex PCR was run with 60 Vbeta primers and 13 Jbeta primers. Sequenced by immunoSEQ multiplex PCR; TCRdb stores in-frame clones only, minus some. The table lists about 180,000 clones, approximately 80% of them singletons. Sequencing was done on a sample of PBMCs. Receptors originate from a woman aged 50 to 60 in good health and CMV-seronegative.

This clone has a handful of counts. The chain joins TRBV23-1 to TRBJ1-1, with D perhaps matching TRBD1 (5 bases). TRBV23-1 is an ORF, and what it does is uncertain. Trimming removed 4 bases from V and 4 bases from J, with 13 bases in between. This CDR3 is built from 14 residues. The CDR3 spells CASSLSSGGTEAFF. The CDR3 DNA sequence: TGCGCCAGCAGTCTCTCATCCGGGGGCACTGAAGCTTTCTTT.

This chain links TRBV29-1 with TRBJ2-7; 8 bases fit TRBD2. J lost 4 bases, V lost 5 bases, and 10 bases had no gene match. The germline CDR1 and CDR2 sequences are SQVTM and ANQGSEA. The CDR3 runs 14 residues. The DNA of the CDR3 is TGCAGCGTTAAACTAGCGGACCAAGTGTACGAGCAGTACTTC. Translating gives CSVKLADQVYEQYF.

V usage is TRBV11-1 and J usage is TRBJ1-2; D may be TRBD1 (6 bases). The length of the CDR3 is 13 residues. Trimming took off 5 bases at V and 1 base at J, with 8 bases between the two ends. CDR1 and CDR2 (germline): SGHAT, FQDESV (reference sequence). The CDR3 sequence is CASSPGVNYGYTF. CDR3 DNA: TGTGCCAGCAGCCCAGGGGTTAACTATGGCTACACCTTC. Variable domain in full (rest from reference TRBV11-1 and TRBJ1-2): EAEVAQSPRYKITEKSQAVAFWCDPISGHATLYWYRQILGQGPELLVQFQDESVVDDSQLPKDRFSAERLKGVDSTLKIQPAELGDSAMYLCASSPGVNYGYTFGSGTRLTVV.

The V gene is TRBV28, the J gene TRBJ1-2; D might be TRBD1 (6 bases). The germline V gene encodes CDR1 MDHEN and CDR2 SYDVKM. The CDR3 has 13 amino acids. V lost 10 bases, J lost 4 bases, and 16 bases lay in between. The CDR3 DNA reads TGTGCCACCAGGGTGCAGGGGACCTATGGCTACACCTTC. Protein: CATRVQGTYGYTF.

The rearrangement joins TRBV7-8 to TRBJ2-7; D is possibly TRBD2 (6 bases). The CDR3 contains 14 residues. In germline, CDR1 is SGHVS, CDR2 FQNEAQ. The germline V and J ends were trimmed by 7 bases and 2 bases, with 15 bases remaining between them. The CDR3 is CASNLAGRTYEQYF. CDR3 in DNA: TGTGCCAGCAACTTGGCGGGACGGACCTACGAGCAGTACTTC.

This chain uses TRBV6-1 with TRBJ2-7, with D hard to call. V was clipped by 8 bases and J by 2 bases, with 13 bases between them. The CDR3 has 13 amino acids. The V gene's germline CDR1 is MNHNS and CDR2 SASEGT. CDR3 in DNA: TGTGCCAGCGGAGCGAGAAACCCCTACGAGCAGTACTTC. This translates into CASGARNPYEQYF.

The J gene is TRBJ2-7, the V gene TRBV27, with TRBD1 matching over 10 bases. CDR1 MNHEY and CDR2 SMNVEV come from the germline V gene (reference sequence). The V and J ends lost 7 bases and 3 bases, in that order; junction bases with no gene match: 6. This CDR3 has 14 amino acids. CDR3 in DNA: TGTGCCAGCACCCGGACAGGGGGGAACTACGAGCAGTACTTC. Translating gives CASTRTGGNYEQYF.

J is TRBJ2-3 and V is TRBV11-2; a possible D gene is TRBD1 (6 bases). V lost 4 bases and J lost 9, with 14 bases in between. Germline V gene data show CDR1 as SGHAT and CDR2 as FQNNGV. The CDR3 sequence is 13 residues long. As DNA, the CDR3 is TGTGCCAGCAGCTCATACGACAGGCCCACGCAGTATTTT. Translating gives CASSSYDRPTQYF.

The J gene is TRBJ2-5, the V gene TRBV2; tentative D call: TRBD1 (6 bases). Per germline, CDR1 SNHLY and CDR2 FYNNEI. This CDR3 spans 13 amino acids. Trimming stripped 6 bases from V and 5 bases from J, with 13 bases between. The CDR3 here is CASRRQVDETQYF. CDR3 DNA sequence: TGTGCCAGCAGGCGACAGGTGGATGAGACCCAGTACTTC.

The rearrangement uses TRBV18 and TRBJ1-1; TRBD1 might be the D (5 bases). V gave up 3 bases and J gave up 6 bases, with 11 bases separating them. The CDR3 extends over 13 amino acids. The germline V gene encodes CDR1 KGHSH and CDR2 LQKENI. The CDR3 bases are TGTGCCAGCTCACCCCCCTACAGGTCTGAAGCTTTCTTT. It is translated as CASSPPYRSEAFF.

This clone came up a few times. V and J are TRBV5-6 and TRBJ2-5; TRBD2 is a possible D gene (6 bases). Trimming stripped 2 bases from V and 2 bases from J, with 13 bases between. The V gene's germline CDR1 is SGHDT and CDR2 YYEEEE. This CDR3 spans 15 amino acids. The CDR3 here is CASSLAGRTQETQYF. The CDR3 nucleotides read TGTGCCAGCAGCTTAGCGGGCAGGACACAAGAGACCCAGTACTTC.

The chain links TRBV5-1 to TRBJ1-2; D gene uncertain. The CDR3 is 13 amino acids. Germline-derived CDR1 and CDR2 are SGHRS and YFSETQ. V was clipped by 2 bases and J by 2 bases, with 7 bases between them. The CDR3 spells CASSFTPNYGYTF. CDR3 sequence (DNA): TGCGCCAGCAGCTTCACACCCAACTATGGCTACACCTTC.

The chain is built from TRBV6-1 and TRBJ2-1, with a tentative D call TRBD2 (6 bases). Looked up from germline, CDR1 is MNHNS and CDR2 is SASEGT. The ends were cut back, 0 bases at V and 5 bases at J, with 14 bases in the middle. The CDR3 has 16 residues. The DNA for the CDR3 is TGTGCCAGCAGTGAAGCGGAGACTAGAGTTAACAATGAGCAGTTCTTC. As protein: CASSEAETRVNNEQFF.

A few counts support this clone. The genes are TRBV12-5 and TRBJ2-3, with D possibly TRBD2 on 5 matching bases. CDR1 LGHNT and CDR2 FRNRAP come from the germline V gene. V gave up 2 bases and J gave up 11 bases, with 11 bases separating them. The CDR3 consists of 12 residues. CDR3 in DNA: TGTGCTAGTGGTTTGTCCGGGAACAGGCAGTATTTT. This encodes CASGLSGNRQYF.

This clone showed up just a few times. The V call is TRBV7-9, the J call TRBJ2-5, with TRBD1 identical over 8 bases. The CDR3 extends over 15 amino acids. V shed 5 bases and J 0 bases; nucleotides not matched to a gene: 5. Germline V gives CDR1 SEHNR, CDR2 FQNEAQ (reference sequence). The CDR3 loop reads CASSPGTGNQETQYF. CDR3 DNA: TGTGCCAGCAGCCCCGGGACAGGCAACCAAGAGACCCAGTACTTC.

The CDR3 reads CASSEAVVQVNEKLFF. CDR3 DNA sequence: TGTGCCAGCAGTGAAGCGGTCGTACAGGTTAATGAAAAACTGTTTTTT. V is TRBV2 and J is TRBJ1-4, with D perhaps matching TRBD1 (5 bases). This CDR3 region has 16 residues. With 0 bases removed from V and 4 bases from J, the gap between germline ends came to 12 bases. Germline V gives CDR1 SNHLY, CDR2 FYNNEI. The whole variable domain, filled in from reference TRBV2 and TRBJ1-4, reads EPEVTQTPSHQVTQMGQEVILRCVPISNHLYFYWYRQILGQKVEFLVSFYNNEISEKSEIFDDQFSVERPDGSNFTLKIRSTKLEDSAMYFCASSEAVVQVNEKLFFGSGTQLSVL.